This TCR beta chain was recorded in a study of cytomegalovirus exposure and HLA in healthy donors. This clone showed up just a few times. Its specificity is unknown. Germline loops: CDR1 SGDLS, CDR2 YYNGEE. J gave up 7 bases and V 2 bases, and 11 bases lay outside the gene matches. CDR3 length: 17 amino acids. The PCR ran on 60 Vbeta and 13 Jbeta primers. TCRdb's table, derived via immunoSEQ multiplex PCR, lists solely in-frame clones and lacks some. The sample holds 150,000 to 200,000 clones; less than 90% are singletons and the top ten take around 0.24%. Study-level points and caveats: One variant, a missense change in DCLRE1C, was linked in a later analysis to TCR beta V- and J-gene trimming. Highly shared sequence variants in one cluster were likely a sequencing artifact.

This TCR was recovered from a boy younger than 18 in good health and CMV-seronegative. The sample consisted of PBMCs. This chain links TRBV9 with TRBJ2-1, with 11 bases identical to TRBD2. CDR3 in amino acids: CASSVSQTSGGGNEQFF. DNA of the CDR3: TGTGCCAGCAGCGTGTCTCAAACTAGCGGGGGAGGGAATGAGCAGTTCTTC.